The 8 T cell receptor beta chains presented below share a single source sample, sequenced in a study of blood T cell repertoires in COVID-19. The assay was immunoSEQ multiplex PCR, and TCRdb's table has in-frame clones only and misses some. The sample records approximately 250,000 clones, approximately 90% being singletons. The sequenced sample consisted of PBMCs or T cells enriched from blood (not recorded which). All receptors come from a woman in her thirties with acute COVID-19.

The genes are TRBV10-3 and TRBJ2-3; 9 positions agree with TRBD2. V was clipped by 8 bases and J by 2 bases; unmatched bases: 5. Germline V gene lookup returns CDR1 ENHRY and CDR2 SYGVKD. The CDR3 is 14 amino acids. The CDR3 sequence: CAIFAGGITDTQYF. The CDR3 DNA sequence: TGTGCCATCTTTGCGGGAGGGATCACAGATACGCAGTATTTT.

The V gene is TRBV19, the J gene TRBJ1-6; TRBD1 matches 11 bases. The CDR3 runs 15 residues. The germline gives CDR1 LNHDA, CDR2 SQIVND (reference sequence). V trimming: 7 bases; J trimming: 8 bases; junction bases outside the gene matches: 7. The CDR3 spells CASTDRGRVYSPLHF. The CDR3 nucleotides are TGTGCCAGTACGGACAGGGGGCGCGTGTATTCACCCCTCCACTTT.

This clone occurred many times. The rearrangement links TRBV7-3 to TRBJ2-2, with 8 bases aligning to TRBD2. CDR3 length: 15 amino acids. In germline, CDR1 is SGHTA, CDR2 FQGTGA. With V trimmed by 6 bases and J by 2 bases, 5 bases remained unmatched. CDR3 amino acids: CASRQSGSNTGELFF. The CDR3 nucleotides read TGTGCCAGCAGACAAAGCGGGAGCAACACCGGGGAGCTGTTTTTT.

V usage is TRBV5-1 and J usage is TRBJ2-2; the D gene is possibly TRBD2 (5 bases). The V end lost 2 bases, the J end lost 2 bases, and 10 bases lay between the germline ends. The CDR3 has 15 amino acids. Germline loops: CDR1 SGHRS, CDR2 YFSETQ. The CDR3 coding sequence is TGCGCCAGCAGCTTACTAGACCGAAACACCGGGGAGCTGTTTTTT. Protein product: CASSLLDRNTGELFF.

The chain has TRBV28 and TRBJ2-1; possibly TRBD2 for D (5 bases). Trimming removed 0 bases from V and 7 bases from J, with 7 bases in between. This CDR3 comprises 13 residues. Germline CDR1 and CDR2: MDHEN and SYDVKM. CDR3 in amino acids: CASSLWGENEQFF. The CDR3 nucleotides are TGTGCCAGCAGTTTATGGGGAGAGAATGAGCAGTTCTTC.

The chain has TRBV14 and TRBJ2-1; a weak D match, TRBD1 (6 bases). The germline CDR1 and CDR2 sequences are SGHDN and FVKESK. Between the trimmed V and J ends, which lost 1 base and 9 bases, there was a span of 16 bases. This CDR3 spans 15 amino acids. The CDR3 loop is CASSQADSSWGEQFF. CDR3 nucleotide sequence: TGTGCCAGCAGCCAAGCGGACAGTTCATGGGGTGAGCAGTTCTTC. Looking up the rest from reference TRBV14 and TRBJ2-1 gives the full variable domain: EAGVTQFPSHSVIEKGQTVTLRCDPISGHDNLYWYRRVMGKEIKFLLHFVKESKQDESGMPNNRFLAERTGGTYSTLKVQPAELEDSGVYFCASSQADSSWGEQFFGPGTRLTVL.

The chain's CDR3 is CASSTRTVEKLFF. Written as DNA, the CDR3 is TGCGCCAGCAGCACCCGGACAGTTGAAAAACTGTTTTTT. The rearrangement joins TRBV4-1 to TRBJ1-4; possible D gene TRBD1, 6 bases. This CDR3 comprises 13 residues. V lost 5 bases and J lost 7, with 11 bases in between. Germline V CDR1 and CDR2: MGHRA, YSYEKL.

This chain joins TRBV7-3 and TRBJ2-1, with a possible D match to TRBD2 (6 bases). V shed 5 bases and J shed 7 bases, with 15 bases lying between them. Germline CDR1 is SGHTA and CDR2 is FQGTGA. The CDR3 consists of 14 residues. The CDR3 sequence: CASSLSTGGNEQFF. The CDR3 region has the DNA TGTGCCAGCAGCCTTTCCACCGGGGGTAATGAGCAGTTCTTC.